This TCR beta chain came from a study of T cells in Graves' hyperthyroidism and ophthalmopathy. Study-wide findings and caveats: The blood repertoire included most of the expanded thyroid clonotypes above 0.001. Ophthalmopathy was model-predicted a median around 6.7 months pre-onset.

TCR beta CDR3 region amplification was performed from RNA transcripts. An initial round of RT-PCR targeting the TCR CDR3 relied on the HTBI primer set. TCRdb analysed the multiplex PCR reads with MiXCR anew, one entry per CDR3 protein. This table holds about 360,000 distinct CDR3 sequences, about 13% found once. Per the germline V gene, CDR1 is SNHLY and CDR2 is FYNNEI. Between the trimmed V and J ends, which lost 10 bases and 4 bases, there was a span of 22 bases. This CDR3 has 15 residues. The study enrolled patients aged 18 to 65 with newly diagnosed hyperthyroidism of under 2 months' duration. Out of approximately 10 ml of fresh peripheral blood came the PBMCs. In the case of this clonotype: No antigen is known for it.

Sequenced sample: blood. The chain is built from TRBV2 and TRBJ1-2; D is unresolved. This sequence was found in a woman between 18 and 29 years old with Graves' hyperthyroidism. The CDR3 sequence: CATTPEIMSLYGYTF. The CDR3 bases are TGTGCCACCACCCCCGAAATCATGTCTCTCTATGGCTACACCTTC.